Listed here are 6 T cell receptor beta chains from one sample, sequenced in a study of low-dose radiotherapy and immunotherapy resistance in tumors. Covering alpha and beta chains, TRAV- and TRBV-specific primers were used for the first-strand cDNA. TCRs were put through approximately 20 PCR cycles of amplification with Phusion. A constant-region primer and the V-primer adapter served as the primer pair. TCRdb analysed the reads with MiXCR anew, one entry per CDR3 protein. This table has roughly 76,000 distinct CDR3 sequences, approximately 17% appearing once. Noted time point: before trial treatment. The sample consisted of PBMCs, taken before treatment. These receptors all come from a male donor with prostate cancer.

This sequence joins TRBV19 and TRBJ1-1, with unresolved D. The V and J ends lost 3 bases and 8 bases respectively, with 10 bases between them. This CDR3 spans 12 amino acids. Germline values: CDR1 LNHDA, CDR2 SQIVND (reference sequence). This CDR3 reads CASSIGRIEAFF. The DNA of the CDR3 is TGTGCCAGTAGTATTGGGCGGATCGAAGCTTTCTTT.

This clonotype has ten or more counts. The chain combines TRBV30 with TRBJ2-2; perhaps TRBD1 as D (5 bases). This CDR3 has 11 amino acids. The V gene's germline CDR1 is GTSNPN and CDR2 SVGIG (reference sequence). V was clipped by 3 bases and J by 6 bases, with 5 bases between them. CDR3 loop: CAWRGAGELFF. For the CDR3, the DNA is TGTGCCTGGAGAGGGGCCGGGGAGCTGTTTTTT. Together with reference TRBV30 and TRBJ2-2, the CDR3 gives the full variable domain: SQTIHQWPATLVQPVGSPLSLECTVEGTSNPNLYWYRQAAGRGLQLLFYSVGIGQISSEVPQNLSASRPQDRQFILSSKKLLLSDSGFYLCAWRGAGELFFGEGSRLTVL.

This clonotype was seen many times. This chain connects TRBV7-9 to TRBJ2-1; no clear D. Germline loops: CDR1 SEHNR, CDR2 FQNEAQ (reference sequence). The CDR3 is made up of 13 amino acids. Trimming shortened V by 4 bases and J by 6 bases, and 10 bases separated the two germline ends. The DNA for the CDR3 is TGTGCCAGCAGCTCCGCCTCACCCAATGAGCAGTTCTTC. Translating it yields CASSSASPNEQFF. Full variable domain (outside the CDR3, taken from reference TRBV7-9 and TRBJ2-1): DTGVSQNPRHKITKRGQNVTFRCDPISEHNRLYWYRQTLGQGPEFLTYFQNEAQLEKSRLLSDRFSAERPKGSFSTLEIQRTEQGDSAMYLCASSSASPNEQFFGPGTRLTVL.

This clonotype has ten or more counts. CDR3 nucleotide sequence: TGTGCCAGCAGCCCCCCGGGTAACATTCAGTACTTC. It specifies CASSPPGNIQYF. This chain connects TRBV12-3 or TRBV12-4 to TRBJ2-4; the D is unclear. The CDR3 covers 12 residues. V was clipped by 6 bases and J by 7 bases, with 10 bases between them.

This clonotype has a count of ten or more. The CDR3 reads CASSPTSRGAGGYTF. CDR3 nucleotides: TGTGCCAGCAGCCCCACCTCCAGGGGGGCGGGTGGCTACACCTTC. The chain links TRBV7-3 to TRBJ1-2; 7 nucleotides align to TRBD1. The CDR3 sequence is 15 residues long. Unmatched junction bases numbered 13, after V lost 5 bases and J lost 7 bases. CDR1 is SGHTA, CDR2 FQGTGA, per germline.

Comments on this clonotype: Given a far larger clone just one base away, this is likely a sequencing read error. This chain links TRBV5-6 with TRBJ2-1; a weak D match, TRBD2 (5 bases). The CDR3 consists of 14 residues. Germline CDR1 reads SGHDT; CDR2 reads YYEEEE. Deletions cut 5 bases from V and 10 bases from J, with 19 bases between. CDR3 coding DNA: TGTGCCAGCAGATCCTACACTAGATCCTACGAGCAGTTCTTC. It is translated as CASRSYTRSYEQFF.